The 27 T cell receptor beta chains in this list originate from one sample, sequenced in a study of shared clonotypes between healthy human individuals. TCRdb keeps only in-frame clones here, not all; method: immunoSEQ multiplex PCR. In the table there are about 2.5 million clones, just under 95% of which are singletons. The sample was naive CD4+ T cells from PBMCs. The subset was: CD45RA+ positively selected. These receptors were collected from a man between 18 and 35 years old in good health. Some clones in this sample may be carry-over from other donors' samples.

The CDR3 loop reads CASGGLARDTQYF. For the CDR3, the DNA is TGTGCCAGCGGGGGACTAGCAAGAGATACGCAGTATTTT. The chain is built from TRBV2 and TRBJ2-3; 9 bases fit TRBD2. Trimming at V came to 8 bases and at J to 5 bases, leaving 5 bases not matched to a gene. Germline V CDR1 and CDR2: SNHLY, FYNNEI. This CDR3 spans 13 amino acids.

The rearrangement links TRBV28 to TRBJ2-5, with a tentative D call TRBD1 (7 bases). CDR3 length: 13 residues. Germline lookup yields CDR1 MDHEN and CDR2 SYDVKM. Deletions cut 7 bases from V and 5 bases from J, with 14 bases between. The CDR3 loop is CASIRGRSETQYF. The CDR3 region has the DNA TGTGCCAGCATCAGGGGGAGGAGTGAGACCCAGTACTTC.

The V gene is TRBV7-7, the J gene TRBJ2-5; 9 bases agree with TRBD2. The last part of the DNA fits TRBJ2-7 better; the J call may be wrong. Germline V CDR1 and CDR2: SSHAT, FNYEAQ (reference sequence). The CDR3 is made up of 14 amino acids. The chain's CDR3 is CASSLDLAGSEQYF. The CDR3 region has the DNA TGTGCCAGCAGCTTAGACCTAGCGGGAAGCGAGCAGTACTTC.

This chain joins TRBV5-4 and TRBJ2-5, with no clear D. V was cut by 2 bases and J by 0 bases, with 8 bases left in between. The CDR3 is made up of 14 amino acids. The V gene's germline CDR1 is SGHNT and CDR2 YYREEE (reference sequence). The CDR3: CASSLKAYQETQYF. The CDR3 nucleotides read TGTGCCAGCAGCTTAAAAGCCTACCAAGAGACCCAGTACTTC. Complete variable domain (other parts from reference TRBV5-4 and TRBJ2-5): ETGVTQSPTHLIKTRGQQVTLRCSSQSGHNTVSWYQQALGQGPQFIFQYYREEENGRGNFPPRFSGLQFPNYSSELNVNALELDDSALYLCASSLKAYQETQYFGPGTRLLVL.

This chain links TRBV5-1 with TRBJ2-7; TRBD2 aligns across 9 bases. From germline, CDR1 is SGHRS and CDR2 YFSETQ. CDR3 length: 14 residues. The J segment lost 7 bases and the V segment lost 4 bases, leaving 9 bases of the junction unmatched. CDR3 coding DNA: TGCGCCAGCAGCCAGGGACTAGCTACGAGGGAGCAGTACTTC. Protein sequence: CASSQGLATREQYF.

The V call is TRBV4-2, the J call TRBJ1-4, with a tentative D call TRBD1 (6 bases). Germline V gives CDR1 LGHNA, CDR2 YNFKEQ. The germline V and J ends were trimmed by 0 bases and 6 bases, with 14 bases remaining between them. The CDR3 is made up of 16 amino acids. CDR3 coding DNA: TGTGCCAGCAGCCAAGATAGGAGGGGGGGCGATGAAAAACTGTTTTTT. Amino acid sequence: CASSQDRRGGDEKLFF.

The chain combines TRBV6-1 with TRBJ1-3; D remains ambiguous. Germline V gene sequence: CDR1 MNHNS, CDR2 SASEGT. The CDR3 is 18 amino acids. Between the trimmed V and J ends, which lost 3 bases and 0 bases, there was a span of 18 bases. The CDR3 coding sequence is TGTGCCAGCAGTGACGGGAAAACCGGGGAGATCTCTGGAAACACCATATATTTT. Translated, it gives CASSDGKTGEISGNTIYF.

The CDR3 loop reads CASSLLGGEYNEQFF. CDR3 in DNA: TGTGCCAGCAGCTTACTTGGCGGAGAATACAATGAGCAGTTCTTC. This chain joins TRBV7-2 and TRBJ2-1, with unresolved D. CDR1 is SGHTA and CDR2 is FQGNSA in the germline V gene. V gave up 2 bases and J gave up 4 bases, with 12 bases separating them. This CDR3 region has 15 residues. The complete variable domain, with remaining parts taken from reference TRBV7-2 and TRBJ2-1, reads GAGVSQSPSNKVTEKGKDVELRCDPISGHTALYWYRQSLGQGLEFLIYFQGNSAPDKSGLPSDRFSAERTGGSVSTLTIQRTQQEDSAVYLCASSLLGGEYNEQFFGPGTRLTVL.

The rearrangement joins TRBV15 to TRBJ1-5; tentative D call: TRBD1 (6 bases). Germline assignment: CDR1 LNHNV and CDR2 YYDKDF (reference sequence). The CDR3 spans 15 residues. Trimming stripped 0 bases from V and 5 bases from J, with 11 bases between. The CDR3 DNA reads as TGTGCCACCAGCAGAGATAGGCAGGGGTATCAGCCCCAGCATTTT. Translation gives CATSRDRQGYQPQHF.

The chain recombines TRBV5-4 with TRBJ2-3, with D unclear. Germline values: CDR1 SGHNT, CDR2 YYREEE (reference sequence). The CDR3 is 14 residues long. V lost 6 bases to trimming and J lost 2 bases, with 13 bases between them. The DNA for the CDR3 is TGTGCCAGCACCAGAGAAGGGTCCACAGATACGCAGTATTTT. Translated, it gives CASTREGSTDTQYF.

The rearrangement joins TRBV5-1 to TRBJ2-5; TRBD1 matches at 9 bases. Trimming took 1 base from V and 4 from J; bases not matched to a gene: 23. The germline V gene encodes CDR1 SGHRS and CDR2 YFSETQ. CDR3 length: 21 amino acids. CDR3 in DNA: TGCGCCAGCAGCTTGTTCCCTCCCACCGAATTCAACAGGGGGCCGGGAGAGACCCAGTACTTC. This gives the protein CASSLFPPTEFNRGPGETQYF.

This clone was observed a few times. V usage is TRBV21-1 and J usage is TRBJ1-2; the D call of TRBD1 is as the table states it, not checked on the DNA. TRBV21-1 corresponds to a pseudogene. The CDR3 is 13 residues long. The chain's CDR3 is CASSRTGGYGYTF. The CDR3 DNA sequence: TGTGCCAGCAGTAGGACAGGGGGATATGGCTACACCTTC.

J is TRBJ2-1 and V is TRBV6-6; TRBD1 might be the D (6 bases). Germline V gene lookup returns CDR1 MNHNY and CDR2 SVGAGI (reference sequence). This CDR3 is built from 15 residues. Trimming removed 7 bases from V and 7 bases from J, with 20 bases in between. Here the CDR3 DNA reads TGTGCCAGCATCTCAGGGGAAGGGTACAGGAATGAGCAGTTCTTC. This translates into CASISGEGYRNEQFF.

This chain uses TRBV10-3 with TRBJ2-1, with 8 nucleotides matching TRBD2. V shed 6 bases and J 3 bases; nucleotides not matched to a gene: 1. Germline lookup yields CDR1 ENHRY and CDR2 SYGVKD. This CDR3 is built from 13 residues. CDR3 sequence reads: CAIRTSDYNEQFF. The CDR3 nucleotides read TGTGCCATCAGGACTAGCGACTACAATGAGCAGTTCTTC.

The rearrangement uses TRBV6-5 and TRBJ1-5; the D is unclear. Trimming stripped 4 bases from V and 7 bases from J, with 14 bases between. Germline CDR1 MNHEY, CDR2 SVGAGI. The CDR3 has 14 amino acids. The CDR3 DNA sequence: TGTGCCAGCAGTTTAGTTAGGGCGGAACAGCCCCAGCATTTT. This sequence encodes CASSLVRAEQPQHF.

This clone appeared once. The V gene is TRBV5-1, the J gene TRBJ2-2; perhaps TRBD2 as D (6 bases). Germline V gene data show CDR1 as SGHRS and CDR2 as YFSETQ. V was trimmed by 2 bases and J by 4 bases, leaving 18 bases between them. This CDR3 is built from 17 residues. CDR3 in DNA: TGCGCCAGCAGCTTTGGTCGGGGGACCCTGGGCACCGGGGAGCTGTTTTTT. This gives the protein CASSFGRGTLGTGELFF. Full variable domain (missing parts from reference TRBV5-1 and TRBJ2-2): KAGVTQTPRYLIKTRGQQVTLSCSPISGHRSVSWYQQTPGQGLQFLFEYFSETQRNKGNFPGRFSGRQFSNSRSEMNVSTLELGDSALYLCASSFGRGTLGTGELFFGEGSRLTVL.

The V call is TRBV10-3, the J call TRBJ2-5; TRBD1 matches 7 bases. With V trimmed by 3 bases and J by 3 bases, 7 bases remained unmatched. CDR1 and CDR2 from the germline V gene are ENHRY and SYGVKD. The CDR3 has 15 amino acids. The DNA of the CDR3 is TGTGCCATCAGTGACCCAAGGACAGGCGAAGAGACCCAGTACTTC. It specifies CAISDPRTGEETQYF.

The V gene is TRBV27, the J gene TRBJ1-5; tentatively, D is TRBD1 (6 bases). Germline V gene sequence: CDR1 MNHEY, CDR2 SMNVEV (reference sequence). Trimming took 2 bases from V and 7 from J, leaving 18 bases between them. The CDR3 consists of 16 residues. CDR3 amino acids: CASSLIGRGRDQPQHF. The CDR3 DNA reads as TGTGCCAGCAGTTTAATCGGCAGGGGTCGGGACCAGCCCCAGCATTTT.

The chain couples TRBV6-1 to TRBJ2-1; D remains ambiguous. V was clipped by 2 bases and J by 2 bases, with 7 bases between them. Germline V gene data show CDR1 as MNHNS and CDR2 as SASEGT. This CDR3 contains 14 residues. CDR3 sequence reads: CASSEFSTYNEQFF. The CDR3 DNA is TGTGCCAGCAGTGAATTTTCAACCTACAATGAGCAGTTCTTC.

In DNA form, the CDR3 reads TGCGCCAGCTGCGGGTGGAGCACAGATACGCAGTATTTT. It codes for CASCGWSTDTQYF. This chain joins TRBV5-1 and TRBJ2-3, with a weak D call TRBD2 (5 bases). The V end was cut by 7 bases, the J end by 0 bases, with 9 bases between. The CDR3 runs 13 residues. Per germline, CDR1 SGHRS and CDR2 YFSETQ.

The gene calls are TRBV18 and TRBJ1-3; no reliable D call. From germline, CDR1 is KGHSH and CDR2 LQKENI. V was trimmed by 6 bases and J by 4 bases, leaving 19 bases between them. CDR3 length equals 16 residues. CDR3 sequence reads: CASSPGLVGSGNTIYF. The CDR3 coding sequence is TGTGCCAGCTCCCCGGGTCTCGTCGGCTCAGGAAACACCATATATTTT. The full variable domain, rest sourced from reference TRBV18 and TRBJ1-3, is NAGVMQNPRHLVRRRGQEARLRCSPMKGHSHVYWYRQLPEEGLKFMVYLQKENIIDESGMPKERFSAEFPKEGPSILRIQQVVRGDSAAYFCASSPGLVGSGNTIYFGEGSWLTVV.

The chain uses TRBV7-9 and TRBJ2-7; 7 nucleotides align to TRBD1. CDR1 is SEHNR, CDR2 FQNEAQ, per germline (reference sequence). The V and J ends lost 3 bases and 5 bases, in that order; junction bases with no gene match: 4. The CDR3 runs 13 residues. The CDR3 is CASSLGTANEQYF. The CDR3 DNA reads TGTGCCAGCAGCTTGGGGACAGCAAACGAGCAGTACTTC.

The chain combines TRBV5-4 with TRBJ2-5, with 8 nucleotides matching TRBD2. Per germline, CDR1 SGHNT and CDR2 YYREEE (reference sequence). The CDR3 has 14 amino acids. J lost 3 bases, V lost 5 bases, and 6 bases had no gene match. CDR3 nucleotides: TGTGCCAGCAGGTGGGGACTAGAAGAAGAGACCCAGTACTTC. The encoded protein is CASRWGLEEETQYF.

The chain couples TRBV9 to TRBJ2-3; maybe TRBD1 (5 bases). The ends were cut back, 3 bases at V and 0 bases at J, with 17 bases in the middle. Germline CDR1 SGDLS, CDR2 YYNGEE. The CDR3 totals 17 residues. The CDR3 is CASSGRQGIASTDTQYF. The CDR3 DNA sequence: TGTGCCAGCAGCGGACGGCAGGGTATAGCTAGCACAGATACGCAGTATTTT.

The gene calls are TRBV7-2 and TRBJ1-5; D ambiguous. Per the germline V gene, CDR1 is SGHTA and CDR2 is FQGNSA. The germline V and J ends were trimmed by 7 bases and 1 base, with 14 bases remaining between them. The CDR3 extends over 15 amino acids. CDR3 nucleotide sequence: TGTGCCAGCACCCCACCCGGCGGAAGCAATCAGCCCCAGCATTTT. It encodes CASTPPGGSNQPQHF.

This sequence joins TRBV28 and TRBJ1-5; TRBD1 agrees at 8 bases. V shed 6 bases and J 7 bases; nucleotides not matched to a gene: 5. There are 13 residues in the CDR3. CDR1 and CDR2 from the germline V gene are MDHEN and SYDVKM. This CDR3 reads CASSRDRIQPQHF. The CDR3 region has the DNA TGTGCCAGCAGCAGGGACAGGATACAGCCCCAGCATTTT.

The chain links TRBV9 to TRBJ2-3; 9 bases align to TRBD2. The germline gives CDR1 SGDLS, CDR2 YYNGEE. This CDR3 is 18 amino acids long. With V trimmed by 0 bases and J by 0 bases, 8 bases remained unmatched. The CDR3 reads CASSVDSGSYPSTDTQYF. The CDR3 DNA sequence: TGTGCCAGCAGCGTAGATAGCGGGAGCTACCCTAGCACAGATACGCAGTATTTT.